These 10 T cell receptor beta chains came from one sample sequenced in a study of cytomegalovirus exposure and HLA in healthy donors. Primers included in the PCR were 60 Vbeta and 13 Jbeta primers. The data were produced by immunoSEQ multiplex PCR, yet TCRdb's version contains in-frame clones alone and is incomplete. Seen here are roughly 96,000 clones, 65% to 75% observed once, and the top ten hold around an eighth. The sequenced sample consisted of PBMCs. The receptor source for this set is a woman between 70 and 85 years old in good health and CMV-seropositive.

The chain is built from TRBV7-9 and TRBJ2-7, with D perhaps matching TRBD1 (5 bases). The V end lost 2 bases, the J end lost 5 bases, and 13 bases lay between the germline ends. Germline CDR1 and CDR2: SEHNR and FQNEAQ (reference sequence). CDR3 length: 14 amino acids. The CDR3 spells CASSLQGPSHEQYF. The CDR3 DNA sequence: TGTGCCAGCAGCTTACAGGGCCCGAGTCACGAGCAGTACTTC. Looking up the rest from reference TRBV7-9 and TRBJ2-7 gives the full variable domain: DTGVSQNPRHKITKRGQNVTFRCDPISEHNRLYWYRQTLGQGPEFLTYFQNEAQLEKSRLLSDRFSAERPKGSFSTLEIQRTEQGDSAMYLCASSLQGPSHEQYFGPGTRLTVT.

V and J are TRBV7-9 and TRBJ2-3; D gene uncertain. CDR3 length equals 15 residues. Germline V lookup: CDR1 SEHNR, CDR2 FQNEAQ (reference sequence). V was cut by 2 bases and J by 4 bases, with 13 bases left in between. Here the CDR3 reads CASSLLVSLPDTQYF. In DNA form, the CDR3 reads TGTGCCAGCAGCTTACTAGTCAGTCTCCCAGATACGCAGTATTTT.

This clone was picked up one time. V usage is TRBV5-8 and J usage is TRBJ1-6; D not certain. The CDR3 spans 14 residues. Trimming left V 6 bases short and J 7 bases short, with 14 bases between. Germline V lookup: CDR1 SGHTS, CDR2 YDEGEE. The DNA for the CDR3 is TGTGCCAGCACGATGCTGAGGTGGAATTCACCCCTCCACTTT. Encoded protein: CASTMLRWNSPLHF.

This clone was seen a handful of times. This rearrangement joins TRBV28 to TRBJ1-2; 9 positions match TRBD1. Germline trimming cut 6 bases from V and 3 bases from J; bases unmatched to any gene: 2. This CDR3 is 13 amino acids long. Germline loops: CDR1 MDHEN, CDR2 SYDVKM. The CDR3 spells CASSWDRDYGYTF. The CDR3 nucleotides are TGTGCCAGCAGCTGGGACAGGGACTATGGCTACACCTTC.

The chain uses TRBV5-5 and TRBJ2-1, with TRBD2 matching 8 bases. Germline trimming cut 4 bases from V and 9 bases from J; bases unmatched to any gene: 12. The CDR3 covers 15 residues. Germline V CDR1 and CDR2: SGHKS, YYEKEE (reference sequence). The CDR3 spells CASSPLSGGQSEQFF. The CDR3 coding sequence is TGTGCCAGCAGCCCATTATCGGGGGGGCAAAGTGAGCAGTTCTTC.

As for this clone: Mismatch with germline at one junction end may stem from a read error. The chain links TRBV7-7 to TRBJ2-5; D is possibly TRBD1 (6 bases). This CDR3 is 13 amino acids long. Looked up from germline, CDR1 is SSHAT and CDR2 is FNYEAQ (reference sequence). This chain's CDR3 is CASSPGQQETQYF. Written as DNA, the CDR3 is TGTGCTAGCAGCCCCGGACAGCAAGAGACCCAGTACTTC.

This chain connects TRBV11-1 to TRBJ1-5, with D perhaps TRBD1 (5 bases). The germline gives CDR1 SGHAT, CDR2 FQDESV (reference sequence). The CDR3 has 15 amino acids. Trimming shortened V by 3 bases and J by 2 bases, and 11 bases separated the two germline ends. The CDR3 here is CASSLGPAGNQPQHF. The DNA of the CDR3 is TGTGCCAGCAGCTTGGGGCCGGCGGGCAATCAGCCCCAGCATTTT.

The chain uses TRBV6-4 and TRBJ2-2; D perhaps matches TRBD1 (6 bases). Trimming pared 4 bases from V and 7 bases from J, leaving 10 bases between. In germline, CDR1 is MRHNA, CDR2 SNTAGT. The CDR3 contains 13 residues. Here the CDR3 reads CASSVSRGGELFF. The CDR3 region has the DNA TGTGCCAGCAGTGTGTCCAGGGGCGGGGAGCTGTTTTTT.

The chain employs TRBV29-1 and TRBJ1-1, with a tentative D call TRBD1 (6 bases). Trimming pared 3 bases from V and 12 bases from J, leaving 11 bases between. Germline CDR1 SQVTM, CDR2 ANQGSEA. This CDR3 has 10 amino acids. The CDR3 sequence is CSVDQGKPFF. CDR3 DNA sequence: TGCAGCGTTGACCAGGGGAAACCTTTCTTT.

This clone appeared a single time. The rearrangement uses TRBV5-1 and TRBJ1-1, with D perhaps matching TRBD1 (6 bases). The V and J ends lost 1 base and 4 bases respectively, with 14 bases between them. Germline CDR1 is SGHRS and CDR2 is YFSETQ. The CDR3 spans 15 residues. CDR3 protein: CASSLLGGPGTEAFF. The CDR3 nucleotides read TGCGCCAGCAGCTTGTTGGGGGGGCCGGGCACTGAAGCTTTCTTT.